Described below is a single T cell receptor beta chain sequence and its context. The record originates from a study of blood T cell repertoires in COVID-19. In the original processing: How many nucleated cells were present was estimated from reference gene primer amplification. The table came from immunoSEQ multiplex PCR; TCRdb's copy has only in-frame clones and leaves some out. The DNA was the basis for D and trimming; V, J and clone size are from that table. Altogether approximately 150,000 clones are present, around 80% being singletons, with the ten largest covering roughly 19%. CDR1 is LNHDA, CDR2 SQIVND, per germline (reference sequence). The germline V and J ends were trimmed by 3 bases and 2 bases, with 14 bases remaining between them. The CDR3 has 16 residues.

This TCR came from a woman aged 80 or older with acute or convalescent COVID-19. The sequenced sample consisted of peripheral blood. The genes are TRBV19 and TRBJ1-5, with D possibly being TRBD1 (6 bases). The CDR3 protein is CASSIPGAGGNQPQHF. The CDR3 DNA follows: TGTGCCAGTAGTATCCCAGGGGCTGGCGGCAATCAGCCCCAGCATTTT.